Sequencing of this TCR beta chain was carried out in a study of blood T cells in healthy people across ages. This clonotype has only a few counts. A sample-barcoded 5' primer and a J-beta primer mix were used in a second PCR of about 7 to 12 cycles. TCRdb used MiXCR to reprocess the 5' RACE reads, holding one entry per CDR3 protein. This sample has 550,000 to 750,000 distinct CDR3 sequences, with around 21% found just once. The germline V gene has CDR1 SGDLS and CDR2 YYNGEE. This CDR3 spans 15 amino acids. Trimming cost V 0 bases and J 8 bases, with 15 bases left between them. This chain uses TRBV9 with TRBJ2-1, with TRBD2 as a possible D gene (6 bases). The TCR originated in a man in his 70s in good health. Sequencing input: blood. The CDR3 coding sequence is TGTGCCAGCAGCGTAGTTCCAGGTCGGGGGTATGAGCAGTTCTTC. It translates to CASSVVPGRGYEQFF. Full variable domain (remainder filled in from reference TRBV9 and TRBJ2-1): DSGVTQTPKHLITATGQRVTLRCSPRSGDLSVYWYQQSLDQGLQFLIQYYNGEERAKGNILERFSAQQFPDLHSELNLSSLELGDSALYFCASSVVPGRGYEQFFGPGTRLTVL.